The sequence of this T cell receptor beta chain was determined in a study of T cell changes during pregnancy in multiple sclerosis. Clones were sequenced by immunoSEQ multiplex PCR, and TCRdb holds only the in-frame ones, with some missing. The sample has 69,000 or so clones, roughly nine tenths seen once. There are a few counts of this clone. This sample comprised CD4+ T cells from peripheral blood mononuclear cells, obtained in the third trimester of pregnancy. The sequence came from a female donor in good health, enrolled as a control in a pregnancy study.

CDR3 nucleotides: TGTGCCTGGAGTGAGACAGGAGTCGCGGCCCTCCACTTT. It yields the protein CAWSETGVAALHF. This chain connects TRBV30 to TRBJ1-6; weak D call: TRBD1 (6 bases). The germline V and J ends were trimmed by 1 base and 14 bases, with 15 bases remaining between them. The CDR3 spans 13 residues. Germline CDR1 and CDR2: GTSNPN and SVGIG (reference sequence).